This T cell receptor (beta chain) was captured by sequencing in a study of T cell responses to AZD1222 COVID-19 vaccine. Study-level results: It should be noted that donors were predominantly white British and more often female, and clonal diversity was possibly underestimated. Baseline testing showed seropositivity in only six AZD1222 recipients. Once two AZD1222 doses were given, Spike-specific TCR breadth and depth went up.

This CDR3 comprises 14 residues. Germline values: CDR1 MRHNA, CDR2 SNTAGT. V trimming: 6 bases; J trimming: 8 bases; junction bases outside the gene matches: 5. TCRdb keeps only in-frame clones here, not all; method: immunoSEQ multiplex PCR. The sample lists more than 150,000 clones; approximately 90% were seen once. With regard to this clone: The antigen is not known.

The sequence was collected from an adult who had recovered from COVID-19. The sample here was peripheral blood, taken after recovery from COVID-19. V gene TRBV6-4 combines with J gene TRBJ2-1; TRBD2 matches at 12 bases. Here the CDR3 reads CASSRLAGVHEQFF. The DNA of the CDR3 is TGTGCCAGCAGCCGACTAGCGGGAGTACATGAGCAGTTCTTC.